Listed below are T cell receptor beta chains from one sample, sequenced in a study of blood T cell repertoires in COVID-19. Some clones are missing from TCRdb's copy, which holds only in-frame ones; the method was immunoSEQ multiplex PCR. There are around 90,000 clones in the sample; 80% occur only once, and under 20% lies in the top ten. The sequencing input was peripheral blood. Receptors were obtained from a human donor in a cohort sampled during active COVID-19. Each CDR3 is given with its conserved first and last residue. The order of the fields is V gene, D gene, J gene, clone size, CDR3 DNA, CDR3 protein. D genes are given only for firm matches. Not all rows give a size; the values are once, few, many and, for expanded clones, a class.

TRBV18,TRBD2,TRBJ2-7,-,TGTGCCAGCTCAGCTAGCGGGGAGCAGTACTTC,CASSASGEQYF
TRBV7-9,TRBD2,TRBJ2-7,-,TGTGCCAGCAGCCAAACTAGCGGGAGGGCCAAGACCTACGAGCAGTACTTC,CASSQTSGRAKTYEQYF
TRBV19,-,TRBJ1-1,-,TGTGCCAGTCGACGGACAGCATTGAACACTGAAGCTTTCTTT,CASRRTALNTEAFF
TRBV5-1,TRBD1,TRBJ1-1,-,TGCGCCAGCAGCTTGGGGGACAGAGGGTACGAAGCTTTCTTT,CASSLGDRGYEAFF
TRBV24-1,TRBD2,TRBJ2-4,-,TGTGCCACCAGTGACTCGGGACTAGCGGGAGGCCCCCTAGCCAAAAACATTCAGTACTTC,CATSDSGLAGGPLAKNIQYF
TRBV19,TRBD1,TRBJ1-1,-,TGTGCCAGTATCCCCTCTCCGGGACAGGGAGGAGGGAACACTGAAGCTTTCTTT,CASIPSPGQGGGNTEAFF
TRBV5-1,TRBD1,TRBJ1-4,-,TGCGCCAGCAGGGGGGGAGACAGGGTTGAAGAAAAACTGTTTTTT,CASRGGDRVEEKLFF
TRBV24-1,-,TRBJ2-3,-,TGTGCCACCAGTGATTCGACCGTTCGCGTACAAACGGGTACGCAGTATTTT,CATSDSTVRVQTGTQYF
TRBV12-5,TRBD1,TRBJ2-7,-,TGTGCTAGTGGTTTTCTACGACGGGACAGGTGGCGGAAGCAGTACTTC,CASGFLRRDRWRKQYF
TRBV5-4,TRBD1,TRBJ1-2,once,TGTGCCAGCAGCATAAGGGACAGGCCCAACTATGGCTACACCTTC,CASSIRDRPNYGYTF
TRBV2,-,TRBJ2-7,-,TGTGCCAGCACCCCTAGCCCCGCCGCCGAGCAGTACTTC,CASTPSPAAEQYF
TRBV6-6,TRBD1,TRBJ1-2,-,TGTGCCAGCAGTTACCCGATGGGACAGACCTATGGCTACACCTTC,CASSYPMGQTYGYTF
TRBV19,TRBD2,TRBJ2-7,-,TGTGCCAGTGCCGTCGGGACTAGCGGGAGCCACGAGCAGTACTTC,CASAVGTSGSHEQYF
TRBV6-5,TRBD1,TRBJ2-7,-,TGTGCCAGCAGCCTCCGGGACAGGGGCGTCTACGAGCAGTACTTC,CASSLRDRGVYEQYF
TRBV7-9,TRBD1,TRBJ2-7,-,TGTGCCGGACGGACAGGGACCGAGCAGTACTTC,CAGRTGTEQYF
TRBV6-5,-,TRBJ2-7,few,TGTGCCAGCAGTTACAGGAGCTCCTACGAGCAGTACTTC,CASSYRSSYEQYF
TRBV6-5,-,TRBJ2-7,-,TGTGCCAGCCCTCAGCGTGAACGGACCTACGAGCAGTACTTC,CASPQRERTYEQYF
TRBV11-3,TRBD1,TRBJ2-7,few,TGTGCCAGCAGCTCGACAGGGGGCAACGACGAGCAGTACTTC,CASSSTGGNDEQYF
TRBV10-3,-,TRBJ2-7,-,TGTGCCATCAGTCTAGCGCTTACCTACGAGCAGTACTTC,CAISLALTYEQYF
TRBV25-1,TRBD1,TRBJ1-6,-,TGTGCCAGCAGTATGACAGGGAGGAATTCACCCCTCCACTTT,CASSMTGRNSPLHF
TRBV5-4,-,TRBJ1-1,-,TGTGCCAGCAGCTTGCAAGGCAGGGCGGACACTGAAGCTTTCTTT,CASSLQGRADTEAFF
TRBV25-1,-,TRBJ2-7,once,TGTGCCAGCAGTGAAGTAGAGGCAGTCTACGAGCAGTACTTC,CASSEVEAVYEQYF
TRBV30,-,TRBJ1-5,-,TGTGCCTGGAGTGTTCGGGAGAATCAGCCCCAGCATTTT,CAWSVRENQPQHF
TRBV7-9,TRBD2,TRBJ2-1,-,TGTGCCAGCAGCTTCCAAACCGGGACTAGTAGGGACAATGAGCAGTTCTTC,CASSFQTGTSRDNEQFF
TRBV6-1,TRBD1,TRBJ1-2,-,TGTGCCAGCAGTGCATCCGGGACAGGGGGGAGGTATGGCTACACCTTC,CASSASGTGGRYGYTF
TRBV28,-,TRBJ1-1,-,TGTGCCAGCAGTCCGCTAGAGGGGAGGGGGACTGAAGCTTTCTTT,CASSPLEGRGTEAFF
TRBV5-1,TRBD1,TRBJ2-7,-,TGCGCCAGCAGCAGGACAGGCGACCCCAGCTCCTACGAGCAGTACTTC,CASSRTGDPSSYEQYF
TRBV6-5,-,TRBJ2-2,-,TGTGCCAGCAGTTACAGTAGAGACTACACCGGGGAGCTGTTTTTT,CASSYSRDYTGELFF
TRBV27,-,TRBJ1-1,-,TGTGCCAGCAGTTTCTACCGGAACACTGAAGCTTTCTTT,CASSFYRNTEAFF
TRBV5-1,-,TRBJ2-6,-,TGCGCCAGCAGCTCAACAGCCGGGACTGCCTACTCTGGGGCCAACGTCCTGACTTTC,CASSSTAGTAYSGANVLTF
TRBV7-9,-,TRBJ1-2,-,TGTGCCAGCAGCTTAGCATCGGGACGGGGGGTTGGCTACACCTTC,CASSLASGRGVGYTF
TRBV19,-,TRBJ1-1,-,TGTGCCAGTAGTATCGGAGGGCGGAGGAACACTGAAGCTTTCTTT,CASSIGGRRNTEAFF
TRBV9,TRBD2,TRBJ2-7,-,TGTGCCAGCAGCCCCGGGGGGAACTCCGAGCAGTACTTC,CASSPGGNSEQYF
TRBV7-8,TRBD1,TRBJ1-3,-,TGTGCCAGCAGCGCCGGGACAGGCTATGGAAACACCATATATTTT,CASSAGTGYGNTIYF
TRBV5-1,TRBD1,TRBJ1-5,-,TGCGCCAGCAGCCCCGGGACAGCGGGTCAGCCCCAGCATTTT,CASSPGTAGQPQHF
TRBV5-1,-,TRBJ1-4,-,TGCGCCAGCAGCTTGAGCGGAAAAACTAATGAAAAACTGTTTTTT,CASSLSGKTNEKLFF
TRBV6-5,TRBD2,TRBJ2-7,-,TGTGCCAGCAAATGGAGCGGGGGATCCTACGAGCAGTACTTC,CASKWSGGSYEQYF